This TCR beta chain derives from a study of blood T cell repertoires in COVID-19. On the study more broadly: The United States, Italy and Spain supplied acute and convalescent COVID-19 samples. Sources were T cells, B-cell-depleted T cells, or PBMCs; the material itself was cDNA or gDNA.

Per germline, CDR1 SGHRS and CDR2 YFSETQ. Trimming stripped 7 bases from V and 0 bases from J, with 19 bases between. The CDR3 runs to 16 residues. In the source study's methods: Scientists estimated how many nucleated cells there were by amplifying reference gene primers. Using immunoSEQ multiplex PCR, the repertoire was profiled, and TCRdb retains in-frame clones only, with some absent. V and J calls and clone size are given by that table; D and trimming were obtained from the DNA. Of more than 150,000 clones in the sample, 87% were seen once. The chain carries TRBV5-1 and TRBJ1-2; tentative D call: TRBD1 (6 bases). The TCR was taken from a man aged 35-49 years with active or convalescent COVID-19. Sequencing was performed on peripheral blood. CDR3 nucleotide sequence: TGCGCCAGCCGCAAAGAGCCCGCAGGGGCTAACTATGGCTACACCTTC. Translating gives CASRKEPAGANYGYTF.